Listed here is a single T cell receptor (beta chain). Antigen: not known. Treatment here: about 20 received Ad26.COV2.S at low or high dose, single or two shots; about 5 received placebo; per-sample allocation not given. Day 63 after the first injection of vaccine or placebo was the sampling time. The CDR3 covers 16 residues. The germline V gene has CDR1 LNHDA and CDR2 SQIVND (reference sequence). The V gene lost 4 bases and the J gene lost 4 bases, with 17 bases spanning the gap. The method was immunoSEQ multiplex PCR; TCRdb's version includes in-frame clones alone and lacks a portion of them. This sample has roughly 380,000 clones, with more than 75% found just once. These data belong to a study of Ad26.COV2.S vaccination and SARS-CoV-2 variants. Overall study context: Ad26.COV2.S arm of COV1001 included the donor. The study gave Ad26.COV2.S intramuscularly, once or twice 56 days apart. Study outcomes and limitations: Vaccine recipients posted higher spike-specific TCR breadth than their placebo counterparts. Comparability of non-spike TCR breadth was observed across vaccine and placebo recipients.

Sequencing was performed on peripheral blood, taken in a trial of Ad26.COV2.S vaccine versus placebo. The gene calls are TRBV19 and TRBJ1-5, with a tentative D call TRBD1 (5 bases). The receptor was isolated from a person between 18 and 65 years old who received the Ad26.COV2.S COVID-19 vaccine or a placebo. The CDR3 here is CASSNLKTGHNQPQHF. CDR3 in DNA: TGTGCCAGTAGTAACCTTAAAACAGGACATAATCAGCCCCAGCATTTT.